This paragraph reports one TCR beta chain. This CDR3 has 14 residues. The V and J ends lost 5 bases and 7 bases respectively, with 14 bases between them. Germline-derived CDR1 and CDR2 are SEHNR and FQNEAQ (reference sequence). Clones were sequenced by immunoSEQ multiplex PCR, and TCRdb holds only the in-frame ones, with some missing. The data hold 50,000 to 75,000 clones, with 80% to 95% observed a single time. These data belong to a study of technical replicates of blood from four donors. The sample taken for sequencing was PBMCs. The genes are TRBV7-9 and TRBJ2-2; the D gene is possibly TRBD1 (6 bases). The sequence was obtained from a human donor in good health. Some clones in this sample may be carry-over from other donors' samples. DNA of the CDR3: TGTGCCAGCAGCCGGACAGTCGGGCACGGGGAGCTGTTTTTT. Its protein product is CASSRTVGHGELFF.